These 13 T cell receptor beta chains were all obtained from the same sample, sequenced in a study of early T cells in non-severe SARS-CoV-2 infection. TCRdb redid the calling of the 5' RACE reads with MiXCR, one entry per CDR3 protein. The sample gives tens of thousands of distinct CDR3 sequences, roughly a tenth of which show up once; around 5.3% is in the top ten. The source was whole blood, collected at baseline. These receptors all come from an adult who was a healthcare worker with PCR-confirmed SARS-CoV-2 infection or an uninfected control (not recorded which).

This chain joins TRBV5-8 and TRBJ1-6; 9 bases match TRBD1. From germline, CDR1 is SGHTS and CDR2 YDEGEE. Trimming cost V 5 bases and J 8 bases; bases outside gene matches: 2. The length of the CDR3 is 13 residues. CDR3 in DNA: TGTGCCAGCAGTGGGACAGGGTATTCACCCCTCCACTTT. Its translation is CASSGTGYSPLHF.

The rearrangement links TRBV21-1 to TRBJ2-7; TRBD1, the D gene given by the table, was not confirmed from the DNA. TRBV21-1 is shown as a pseudogene. This CDR3 region has 15 residues. The CDR3 is CASSNNGTGTYEQYF. CDR3 nucleotide sequence: TGTGCCAGCAGCAATAATGGGACAGGAACCTACGAGCAGTACTTC.

This clonotype was seen a few times. The genes are TRBV6-1 and TRBJ2-4; 8 positions match TRBD2. Germline V CDR1 and CDR2: MNHNS, SASEGT. The CDR3 is 14 residues long. Trimming at V came to 5 bases and at J to 5 bases, leaving 5 bases not matched to a gene. The CDR3 bases are TGTGCCAGCAGTCTCGGGGGGGGGCAAAACATTCAGTACTTC. It is translated as CASSLGGGQNIQYF.

Ten or more counts support this clonotype. The chain carries TRBV4-3 and TRBJ2-7; D may be TRBD1 or TRBD2 (5 bases each). V dropped 2 bases and J dropped 1 base, with 15 bases sitting between them. This CDR3 spans 16 amino acids. Germline V gives CDR1 LGHNA, CDR2 YSLEER. The chain's CDR3 is CASSQTGAGSSYEQYF. CDR3 DNA: TGCGCCAGCAGCCAAACCGGGGCAGGGAGTTCCTACGAGCAGTACTTC.

Many counts were recorded for this clonotype. This chain uses TRBV20-1 with TRBJ1-3; D is ambiguous. V gave up 1 base and J gave up 0 bases, with 4 bases separating them. The CDR3 totals 13 residues. CDR1 DFQATT and CDR2 SNEGSKA come from the germline V gene (reference sequence). CDR3 region: CSARAASGNTIYF. CDR3 nucleotides: TGCAGTGCTAGAGCAGCCTCTGGAAACACCATATATTTT.

At least ten counts were recorded for this clonotype. The chain combines TRBV18 with TRBJ1-6; possible D gene TRBD1, 6 bases. Trimming removed 3 bases from V and 7 bases from J, with 13 bases in between. CDR1 and CDR2 (germline): KGHSH, LQKENI. The CDR3 is 15 amino acids. CDR3 bases: TGTGCCAGCTCACCGATCAAAGACAGGAATTCACCCCTCCACTTT. Its translation is CASSPIKDRNSPLHF.

V is TRBV7-2 and J is TRBJ2-7; 8 nucleotides line up with TRBD2. This CDR3 spans 18 amino acids. Germline CDR1 SGHTA, CDR2 FQGNSA. V was clipped by 1 base and J by 3 bases; unmatched bases: 14. CDR3 DNA sequence: TGTGCCAGCAGCTTAGTGGCGGGGGGAGCAGGGGCGTTCTACGAGCAGTACTTC. Translating gives CASSLVAGGAGAFYEQYF.

Note on this clonotype: Germline and junction disagree at one end, which may indicate a read error. The chain is built from TRBV5-1 and TRBJ2-7, with 7 bases fitting TRBD2. From germline, CDR1 is SGHRS and CDR2 YFSETQ. The CDR3 sequence is 12 residues long. The CDR3: CASSLLGTTWNF. In DNA, the CDR3 is TGCGCCAGCAGCTTGCTTGGGACTACTTGGAACTTC.

In its sample, this clonotype was seen many times. This rearrangement joins TRBV4-2 to TRBJ2-4, with D unclear. The V end lost 4 bases, the J end lost 8 bases, and 15 bases lay between the germline ends. The CDR3 consists of 14 residues. CDR1 and CDR2 (germline): LGHNA, YNFKEQ. In nucleotides, the CDR3 is TGTGCCAGCAGCCTCTGGGCCCTCCGGCACATTCAGTACTTC. Residues: CASSLWALRHIQYF.

This clonotype came up many times. This rearrangement joins TRBV7-9 to TRBJ1-1; D is possibly TRBD1 (5 bases). Germline values: CDR1 SEHNR, CDR2 FQNEAQ (reference sequence). Trimming took off 5 bases at V and 0 bases at J, with 13 bases between the two ends. CDR3 length equals 15 residues. CDR3 in amino acids: CASSPQGTLNTEAFF. The CDR3 bases are TGTGCCAGCAGCCCTCAGGGAACACTGAACACTGAAGCTTTCTTT. Together with reference TRBV7-9 and TRBJ1-1, the CDR3 gives the full variable domain: DTGVSQNPRHKITKRGQNVTFRCDPISEHNRLYWYRQTLGQGPEFLTYFQNEAQLEKSRLLSDRFSAERPKGSFSTLEIQRTEQGDSAMYLCASSPQGTLNTEAFFGQGTRLTVV.

The rearrangement joins TRBV11-2 to TRBJ1-1; D is possibly TRBD1 (5 bases). Germline V CDR1 and CDR2: SGHAT, FQNNGV. With 1 base removed from V and 1 base from J, the gap between germline ends came to 7 bases. The CDR3 totals 14 residues. CDR3 loop: CASSLAGQNTEAFF. In nucleotides, the CDR3 is TGTGCCAGCAGCTTAGCAGGGCAGAACACTGAAGCTTTCTTT.

This clonotype was picked up a small number of times. This chain links TRBV5-1 with TRBJ2-7; no clear D gene. The CDR3 is made up of 14 amino acids. Trimming took 1 base from V and 0 from J, leaving 8 bases between them. CDR1 SGHRS and CDR2 YFSETQ come from the germline V gene. The CDR3, as DNA: TGCGCCAGCAGCTTGTCTGCCACCTCCTACGAGCAGTACTTC. It specifies CASSLSATSYEQYF.

V usage is TRBV9 and J usage is TRBJ2-2; 11 bases are a match to TRBD2. The V gene end was trimmed by 4 bases and the J gene end by 6 bases; junction bases not matched to a gene: 5. Germline V lookup: CDR1 SGDLS, CDR2 YYNGEE. The CDR3 length is 15 residues. CDR3 region: CASSTGTSGAGELFF. CDR3 bases: TGTGCCAGCAGCACTGGGACTAGCGGAGCCGGGGAGCTGTTTTTT.